The 24 T cell receptor beta chains below all came from one sample that was sequenced in a study of blood T cell repertoires in COVID-19. Method: immunoSEQ multiplex PCR; TCRdb's copy keeps in-frame clones and lacks some. The sample records hundreds of thousands of clones, roughly nine tenths being singletons. Sequencing was carried out using PBMCs or T cells enriched from blood (not recorded which). The receptors were gathered from a man aged 30 to 45 who had recovered from COVID-19.

The gene calls are TRBV6-6 and TRBJ2-1; 14 bases align to TRBD2. V was pared by 5 bases and J by 6 bases, with 18 bases of the junction left unmatched. Germline V gene sequence: CDR1 MNHNY, CDR2 SVGAGI (reference sequence). The CDR3 is 20 amino acids. In DNA form, the CDR3 reads TGTGCCAGCAGTCTTGGACAGGGGTCGGGACTAGCGGGAGTTCTCAATGAGCAGTTCTTC. It specifies CASSLGQGSGLAGVLNEQFF.

The sample holds one count of this clone. Here the CDR3 reads CASSLAVLGVSEQYF. In nucleotides, the CDR3 is TGTGCCAGCAGCTTGGCCGTCCTCGGGGTAAGCGAGCAGTACTTC. This chain joins TRBV5-8 and TRBJ2-7; tentatively, D is TRBD2 (5 bases). The CDR3 extends over 15 amino acids. Trimming stripped 0 bases from V and 6 bases from J, with 16 bases between. Germline CDR1 SGHTS, CDR2 YDEGEE.

This clone was seen a few times. The chain couples TRBV5-1 to TRBJ2-3, with 9 nucleotides matching TRBD1. Germline CDR1 reads SGHRS; CDR2 reads YFSETQ. The CDR3 spans 17 residues. Trimming at V came to 0 bases and at J to 5 bases, leaving 10 bases not matched to a gene. The CDR3 DNA is TGCGCCAGCAGCTTGGAAGGGACAGGGTTAATCGGAGATACGCAGTATTTT. It is translated as CASSLEGTGLIGDTQYF.

The gene calls are TRBV20-1 and TRBJ1-6; 7 nucleotides match TRBD1. J lost 14 bases, V lost 3 bases, and 7 bases had no gene match. The CDR3 is 12 amino acids. The germline V gene has CDR1 DFQATT and CDR2 SNEGSKA (reference sequence). The CDR3 nucleotides are TGCAGTGCTAGTGACAGGGTCAAAACCCTCCACTTT. This encodes CSASDRVKTLHF.

This rearrangement joins TRBV2 to TRBJ1-1, with a possible D match to TRBD1 (6 bases). V was clipped by 2 bases and J by 11 bases, with 15 bases between them. CDR3 length: 13 amino acids. Germline V gives CDR1 SNHLY, CDR2 FYNNEI. In DNA form, the CDR3 reads TGTGCCAGCAGTGAACGACCACAGGGTTGGGCTTTCTTT. It codes for CASSERPQGWAFF.

This clone was recorded only once. The chain links TRBV18 to TRBJ1-1; D remains ambiguous. The CDR3 consists of 15 residues. Germline loops: CDR1 KGHSH, CDR2 LQKENI. V was cut by 2 bases and J by 1 base, with 11 bases left in between. CDR3 loop: CASSPTGEPNTEAFF. The CDR3 DNA reads TGTGCCAGCTCACCAACTGGGGAGCCGAACACTGAAGCTTTCTTT.

This chain uses TRBV2 with TRBJ1-1; 9 nucleotides align to TRBD1. Trimming took 5 bases from V and 6 from J; bases not matched to a gene: 10. Germline V CDR1 and CDR2: SNHLY, FYNNEI. The CDR3 is 15 amino acids. CDR3 in amino acids: CASSWDREVLAEAFF. The CDR3 DNA is TGTGCCAGCAGTTGGGACAGGGAAGTACTCGCTGAAGCTTTCTTT.

The chain carries TRBV19 and TRBJ1-5, with 7 bases that match TRBD1. J gave up 3 bases and V 4 bases, and 3 bases lay outside the gene matches. CDR1 is LNHDA and CDR2 is SQIVND in the germline V gene (reference sequence). This CDR3 contains 14 residues. The CDR3 here is CASSTGQPNQPQHF. The CDR3 DNA follows: TGTGCCAGTAGTACGGGACAGCCCAATCAGCCCCAGCATTTT.

The J gene is TRBJ2-7, the V gene TRBV28; 8 nucleotides agree with TRBD2. V lost 1 base and J lost 2; bases outside the gene matches: 1. CDR3 length equals 14 residues. The germline gives CDR1 MDHEN, CDR2 SYDVKM. The CDR3 DNA reads as TGTGCCAGCAGTTTATCGACTAGCGCCTACGAGCAGTACTTC. Encoded protein: CASSLSTSAYEQYF.

For the CDR3, the DNA is TGTGCCAGCAGTTTATTCCCCTGGCAGGGAAGTAACTACGAGCAGTACTTC. Amino acids: CASSLFPWQGSNYEQYF. J is TRBJ2-7 and V is TRBV28; perhaps TRBD1 as D (5 bases). V was pared by 1 base and J by 3 bases, with 19 bases between. CDR3 size: 17 residues. CDR1 and CDR2 from the germline V gene are MDHEN and SYDVKM.

The chain couples TRBV11-3 to TRBJ2-1; TRBD2 might be the D (5 bases). The CDR3 sequence is 15 residues long. Germline-derived CDR1 and CDR2 are SGHNT and YENEEA. Trimming removed 4 bases from V and 4 bases from J, with 14 bases in between. In nucleotides, the CDR3 is TGTGCCAGCAGCTCTATATTTGGCGGGTACAATGAGCAGTTCTTC. Amino acid sequence: CASSSIFGGYNEQFF.

The chain employs TRBV3-1 (or the pseudogene TRBV3-2) and TRBJ2-3, with 10 bases identical to TRBD2. Trimming cost V 1 base and J 1 base; bases outside gene matches: 8. The germline gives CDR1 LGHDT, CDR2 YNNKEL (reference sequence). This CDR3 has 18 amino acids. The CDR3 here is CASSQVSGRASGTDTQYF. The CDR3, as DNA: TGTGCCAGCAGCCAAGTGAGCGGGAGGGCCTCGGGCACAGATACGCAGTATTTT.

This sequence joins TRBV27 and TRBJ2-2, with 13 bases lining up with TRBD2. Germline loops: CDR1 MNHEY, CDR2 SMNVEV (reference sequence). CDR3 length: 16 residues. Trimming took 6 bases from V and 2 from J; bases not matched to a gene: 3. The CDR3 spells CASRTSGRPNTGELFF. CDR3 in DNA: TGTGCCAGCAGGACTAGCGGGAGGCCCAACACCGGGGAGCTGTTTTTT.

The rearrangement uses TRBV10-3 and TRBJ2-2, with D possibly TRBD2 on 5 matching bases. Trimming took off 4 bases at V and 0 bases at J, with 15 bases between the two ends. The CDR3 is made up of 17 amino acids. The germline CDR1 and CDR2 sequences are ENHRY and SYGVKD. The CDR3 here is CAISGLQPPANTGELFF. The CDR3 DNA is TGTGCCATCAGTGGACTACAGCCACCGGCGAACACCGGGGAGCTGTTTTTT.

V and J are TRBV18 and TRBJ2-3; D is uncertain. The CDR3 is made up of 14 amino acids. The germline V gene encodes CDR1 KGHSH and CDR2 LQKENI. Trimming took off 5 bases at V and 4 bases at J, with 13 bases between the two ends. The DNA for the CDR3 is TGTGCCAGCTCAGGCTTGTCCCCTCCAGATACGCAGTATTTT. It yields the protein CASSGLSPPDTQYF.

The sample holds one count of this clone. CDR3 sequence (DNA): TGCGCCAGCAGCCTACACAGGGGGAACACTGAAGCTTTCTTT. Translated, it gives CASSLHRGNTEAFF. This sequence joins TRBV4-1 and TRBJ1-1; 7 nucleotides match TRBD1. This CDR3 is 14 amino acids long. The germline CDR1 and CDR2 sequences are MGHRA and YSYEKL. Trimming removed 4 bases from V and 1 base from J; junction bases left unmatched: 3.

The V and J genes are TRBV30 and TRBJ2-4, with D possibly TRBD2 on 7 matching bases. V gave up 0 bases and J gave up 5 bases, with 11 bases separating them. The CDR3 totals 14 residues. Germline V gene sequence: CDR1 GTSNPN, CDR2 SVGIG (reference sequence). Here the CDR3 reads CAWSVSGGQNIQYF. For the CDR3, the DNA is TGTGCCTGGAGTGTATCGGGGGGCCAAAACATTCAGTACTTC.

V and J are TRBV7-6 and TRBJ2-5, with D perhaps TRBD2 (6 bases). The germline V gene has CDR1 SGHVS and CDR2 FNYEAQ. The CDR3 consists of 15 residues. Trimming left V 3 bases short and J 5 bases short, with 16 bases between. The CDR3 loop is CASSLGSASVETQYF. CDR3 DNA: TGTGCCAGCAGCTTGGGTAGCGCTAGCGTGGAGACCCAGTACTTC.

The chain joins TRBV5-1 to TRBJ2-2, with D possibly TRBD2 on 6 matching bases. CDR3 size: 13 residues. V was clipped by 5 bases and J by 4 bases, with 9 bases between them. Germline loops: CDR1 SGHRS, CDR2 YFSETQ. In DNA form, the CDR3 reads TGCGCCAGCAGAGAGGAGGGCACCGGGGAGCTGTTTTTT. It encodes CASREEGTGELFF.

The chain employs TRBV28 and TRBJ1-2; D not certain. The CDR3 length is 13 residues. Germline values: CDR1 MDHEN, CDR2 SYDVKM. Deletions cut 2 bases from V and 4 bases from J, with 8 bases between. The CDR3 sequence: CASSLPRIYGYTF. In DNA, the CDR3 is TGTGCCAGCAGTTTACCTCGTATCTATGGCTACACCTTC.

This clone was counted a single time. The chain combines TRBV7-2 with TRBJ1-2; maybe TRBD1 (5 bases). Per germline, CDR1 SGHTA and CDR2 FQGNSA. V lost 3 bases and J 6 bases, leaving 14 bases between the germline ends. The CDR3 loop spans 14 amino acids. The DNA for the CDR3 is TGTGCCAGCAGCTTCGGGCAGGGAGGGAATGGCTACACCTTC. Translating it yields CASSFGQGGNGYTF.

V usage is TRBV5-1 and J usage is TRBJ2-1, with TRBD2 matching over 14 bases. This CDR3 comprises 15 residues. Per the germline V gene, CDR1 is SGHRS and CDR2 is YFSETQ. The junction had 3 bases not matched to a gene; V was cut back by 4 bases and J by 6 bases. The CDR3 sequence: CASSPGTSGSNEQFF. The CDR3 coding sequence is TGCGCCAGCAGCCCGGGGACTAGCGGGAGCAATGAGCAGTTCTTC.

The count of this clone is one. CDR3 nucleotide sequence: TGTGCCACAAACAACGTGGCGGGAGGAAACAATGAGCAGTTCTTC. Translation gives CATNNVAGGNNEQFF. J is TRBJ2-1 and V is TRBV15; 8 bases are a match to TRBD2. Per germline, CDR1 LNHNV and CDR2 YYDKDF (reference sequence). V shed 9 bases, J shed 5 bases, and the junction held 12 bases outside the gene matches. This CDR3 has 15 residues. The whole variable domain, filled in from reference TRBV15 and TRBJ2-1, reads DAMVIQNPRYQVTQFGKPVTLSCSQTLNHNVMYWYQQKSSQAPKLLFHYYDKDFNNEADTPDNFQSRRPNTSFCFLDIRSPGLGDTAMYLCATNNVAGGNNEQFFGPGTRLTVL.

The genes are TRBV7-9 and TRBJ1-1; TRBD1 matches at 7 bases. V lost 3 bases, J lost 1 base, and 5 bases stayed unmatched. Germline V gene sequence: CDR1 SEHNR, CDR2 FQNEAQ (reference sequence). The CDR3 is made up of 15 amino acids. The CDR3 bases are TGTGCCAGCAGCTTCGACCGGGACAGGAACACTGAAGCTTTCTTT. Translated, it gives CASSFDRDRNTEAFF.